Below, 25 T cell receptor beta chains from the same sample are listed, as sequenced in a study of blood T cell repertoires in COVID-19. Only in-frame clones appear in the TCRdb table, and some are missing; sequencing was by immunoSEQ multiplex PCR. The sample carries fewer than 70,000 clones, about 89% recorded once. The source material was peripheral blood. Every receptor here comes from a man aged 55 to 70 with active or convalescent COVID-19.

The V gene is TRBV19, the J gene TRBJ2-1, with D hard to call. Trimming removed 3 bases at V and 7 bases at J, with 10 bases between. The CDR3 runs 13 residues. Germline V gene data show CDR1 as LNHDA and CDR2 as SQIVND (reference sequence). DNA for the CDR3: TGTGCCAGTAGTATGAACAGCTGGAATGAGCAGTTCTTC. Translation gives CASSMNSWNEQFF.

The DNA of the CDR3 is TGTGCCTGGAGTGAGTATAGGGGTAGCAATCAGCCCCAGCATTTT. It encodes CAWSEYRGSNQPQHF. The chain combines TRBV30 with TRBJ1-5, with D perhaps matching TRBD1 (5 bases). Germline V gene data show CDR1 as GTSNPN and CDR2 as SVGIG (reference sequence). The germline V and J ends were trimmed by 1 base and 0 bases, with 10 bases remaining between them. The CDR3 runs to 15 residues.

The rearrangement links TRBV18 to TRBJ1-6; 10 nucleotides line up with TRBD1. The CDR3 is made up of 17 amino acids. V was pared by 0 bases and J by 10 bases, with 9 bases of the junction left unmatched. Germline lookup yields CDR1 KGHSH and CDR2 LQKENI. The CDR3 spells CASSPPTVGTGVSPLHF. Here the CDR3 DNA reads TGTGCCAGCTCACCACCTACAGTAGGGACAGGGGTGTCACCCCTCCACTTT.

The table lists this clone with a few counts. This chain connects TRBV19 to TRBJ2-1; tentatively, D is TRBD2 (6 bases). Germline V lookup: CDR1 LNHDA, CDR2 SQIVND (reference sequence). CDR3 length: 14 amino acids. Trimming cost V 6 bases and J 7 bases, with 16 bases left between them. This CDR3 reads CASSKRDSLNEQFF. The CDR3 DNA is TGTGCCAGTAGCAAAAGGGACTCCTTAAATGAGCAGTTCTTC.

The V gene is TRBV18, the J gene TRBJ2-1, with unresolved D. Germline V gives CDR1 KGHSH, CDR2 LQKENI. This CDR3 is built from 12 residues. V shed 2 bases and J shed 6 bases, with 5 bases lying between them. The CDR3 reads CASSPLVNEQFF. The DNA of the CDR3 is TGTGCCAGCTCACCATTAGTCAATGAGCAGTTCTTC.

The gene calls are TRBV2 and TRBJ1-2; 8 nucleotides match TRBD1. V was clipped by 7 bases and J by 6 bases; unmatched bases: 4. The CDR3 totals 12 residues. Germline V gene lookup returns CDR1 SNHLY and CDR2 FYNNEI. The chain's CDR3 is CASKGQGDGYTF. Written as DNA, the CDR3 is TGTGCCAGCAAAGGACAGGGAGATGGCTACACCTTC.

The rearrangement joins TRBV6-5 to TRBJ1-5; D uncertain. Germline values: CDR1 MNHEY, CDR2 SVGAGI. The V and J ends lost 6 bases and 5 bases respectively, with 14 bases between them. The CDR3 length is 14 residues. CDR3 sequence: CASRPLREDQPQHF. The CDR3 DNA follows: TGTGCCAGCAGGCCTCTAAGGGAGGATCAGCCCCAGCATTTT.

The CDR3 sequence: CASSQVAGAYNEQFF. CDR3 coding DNA: TGTGCCAGCAGCCAAGTGGCGGGGGCCTACAATGAGCAGTTCTTC. The V and J genes are TRBV4-2 and TRBJ2-1, with TRBD2 identical over 7 bases. The CDR3 consists of 15 residues. The V and J ends lost 1 base and 2 bases, in that order; junction bases with no gene match: 2. CDR1 and CDR2 from the germline V gene are LGHNA and YNFKEQ.

This chain joins TRBV28 and TRBJ1-4; D may be TRBD1 (6 bases). The CDR3 runs to 16 residues. The V gene lost 2 bases and the J gene lost 8 bases, with 18 bases spanning the gap. The V gene's germline CDR1 is MDHEN and CDR2 SYDVKM. This CDR3 reads CASSLTHYREGEKLFF. The DNA for the CDR3 is TGTGCCAGCAGTTTAACCCATTACAGGGAGGGGGAAAAACTGTTTTTT.

Judged by abundance, this clone is medium-sized. This chain links TRBV27 with TRBJ2-1; 7 bases map to TRBD2. After removal of 5 bases from V and 3 bases from J, the junction contained 13 bases not matched to a gene. The CDR3 is 17 residues long. Germline V gene data show CDR1 as MNHEY and CDR2 as SMNVEV (reference sequence). The CDR3 reads CASSRVREGRGYNEQFF. The CDR3 region has the DNA TGTGCCAGCAGTAGGGTGAGGGAGGGCCGTGGCTACAATGAGCAGTTCTTC.

This chain links TRBV10-3 with TRBJ1-2; TRBD1 matches 8 bases. The germline gives CDR1 ENHRY, CDR2 SYGVKD. Trimming took 4 bases from V and 6 from J; bases not matched to a gene: 7. The CDR3 covers 14 residues. In DNA, the CDR3 is TGTGCCATCAGTGGACAGGGGATCGAGGATGGCTACACCTTC. This gives the protein CAISGQGIEDGYTF.

The rearrangement joins TRBV6-5 to TRBJ1-4; the match to TRBD1 covers 7 bases. The CDR3 has 15 amino acids. V lost 7 bases to trimming and J lost 10 bases; unmatched junction nucleotides: 15. Germline CDR1 is MNHEY and CDR2 is SVGAGI. In DNA, the CDR3 is TGTGCCAGCACCCTAGGGGCGACAGGGAAGGGAAAACTGTTTTTT. Amino acids: CASTLGATGKGKLFF.

The rearrangement links TRBV13 to TRBJ1-2; D perhaps matches TRBD1 (6 bases). CDR3 size: 17 residues. Trimming stripped 4 bases from V and 0 bases from J, with 18 bases between. Germline CDR1 PRHDT, CDR2 FYEKMQ (reference sequence). This CDR3 is CASSYRDKTNANYGYTF. CDR3 bases: TGTGCCAGCAGCTACCGGGACAAGACAAACGCTAACTATGGCTACACCTTC. Based on the CDR3 plus reference TRBV13 and TRBJ1-2, the full variable domain is AAGVIQSPRHLIKEKRETATLKCYPIPRHDTVYWYQQGPGQDPQFLISFYEKMQSDKGSIPDRFSAQQFSDYHSELNMSSLELGDSALYFCASSYRDKTNANYGYTFGSGTRLTVV.

The chain uses TRBV5-1 and TRBJ2-3, with 12 bases that match TRBD2. The germline gives CDR1 SGHRS, CDR2 YFSETQ. The CDR3 has 16 amino acids. V lost 4 bases and J lost 3; bases outside the gene matches: 6. The CDR3 reads CASSPTSGGTTDTQYF. In DNA, the CDR3 is TGCGCCAGCAGCCCGACTAGCGGGGGAACAACAGATACGCAGTATTTT.

V gene TRBV6-5 combines with J gene TRBJ1-1; 8 bases are shared with TRBD1. From germline, CDR1 is MNHEY and CDR2 SVGAGI. CDR3 length: 16 amino acids. With V trimmed by 4 bases and J by 1 base, 8 bases remained unmatched. CDR3 loop: CASSSTGTGRNTEAFF. For the CDR3, the DNA is TGTGCCAGCAGTTCCACCGGGACAGGAAGGAACACTGAAGCTTTCTTT.

The V gene is TRBV5-1, the J gene TRBJ1-1, with no clear D. The CDR3 is made up of 14 amino acids. With 0 bases removed from V and 1 base from J, the gap between germline ends came to 7 bases. Germline CDR1 and CDR2: SGHRS and YFSETQ. CDR3 nucleotides: TGCGCCAGCAGCTTGGCGACACCGAACACTGAAGCTTTCTTT. As protein: CASSLATPNTEAFF.

This clone was counted once. The genes are TRBV5-4 and TRBJ1-6; D perhaps matches TRBD1 (5 bases). The germline V and J ends were trimmed by 4 bases and 6 bases, with 14 bases remaining between them. The CDR3 has 15 amino acids. From germline, CDR1 is SGHNT and CDR2 YYREEE (reference sequence). The CDR3 sequence is CASSDSREGNSPLHF. The CDR3 DNA is TGTGCCAGCAGCGACAGCAGGGAGGGTAATTCACCCCTCCACTTT.

The chain has TRBV5-4 and TRBJ1-2; 8 positions match TRBD1. The CDR3 length is 15 residues. Germline-derived CDR1 and CDR2 are SGHNT and YYREEE (reference sequence). V lost 0 bases to trimming and J lost 2 bases; unmatched junction nucleotides: 3. Written as DNA, the CDR3 is TGTGCCAGCAGCTTGGCACAGGGGGAAAACTATGGCTACACCTTC. Amino acid sequence: CASSLAQGENYGYTF. The entire variable domain, with the rest obtained from reference TRBV5-4 and TRBJ1-2, is as follows: ETGVTQSPTHLIKTRGQQVTLRCSSQSGHNTVSWYQQALGQGPQFIFQYYREEENGRGNFPPRFSGLQFPNYSSELNVNALELDDSALYLCASSLAQGENYGYTFGSGTRLTVV.

The rearrangement joins TRBV5-8 to TRBJ2-3; weak D call: TRBD1 (5 bases). Trimming removed 0 bases at V and 2 bases at J, with 13 bases between. The CDR3 has 16 residues. The germline V gene encodes CDR1 SGHTS and CDR2 YDEGEE. The CDR3 region is CASSLGRGQLTDTQYF. CDR3 in DNA: TGTGCCAGCAGCTTGGGTCGTGGACAACTCACAGATACGCAGTATTTT.

The V gene is TRBV18, the J gene TRBJ2-5, with TRBD2 identical over 13 bases. Germline V gene lookup returns CDR1 KGHSH and CDR2 LQKENI. This CDR3 has 16 amino acids. V trimming: 3 bases; J trimming: 3 bases; junction bases outside the gene matches: 4. CDR3 loop: CASSPNGLAGEETQYF. The CDR3 bases are TGTGCCAGCTCACCGAATGGACTAGCGGGGGAAGAGACCCAGTACTTC.

This chain uses TRBV27 with TRBJ2-7; 8 bases fit TRBD1. Germline CDR1 is MNHEY and CDR2 is SMNVEV (reference sequence). The CDR3 runs 14 residues. V shed 1 base and J 7 bases; nucleotides not matched to a gene: 6. CDR3 sequence: CASSLWQGAEEQYF. For the CDR3, the DNA is TGTGCCAGCAGTTTATGGCAGGGGGCGGAAGAGCAGTACTTC.

This chain uses TRBV19 with TRBJ2-7; 9 nucleotides line up with TRBD1. The CDR3 contains 16 residues. V lost 5 bases to trimming and J lost 5 bases; unmatched junction nucleotides: 13. CDR1 is LNHDA, CDR2 SQIVND, per germline (reference sequence). The CDR3 nucleotides read TGTGCCAGTAGTGCTAGGGGGGACAGGGTAATCGACGAGCAGTACTTC. As protein: CASSARGDRVIDEQYF.

This CDR3 reads CAIRGTQGTEAFF. As DNA, the CDR3 is TGTGCCATCAGAGGTACTCAGGGCACTGAAGCTTTCTTT. This chain connects TRBV10-3 to TRBJ1-1, with D possibly matching TRBD1 (5 bases). Germline V CDR1 and CDR2: ENHRY, SYGVKD. There are 13 residues in the CDR3. V lost 6 bases to trimming and J lost 4 bases, with 12 bases between them.

V gene TRBV19 combines with J gene TRBJ2-7; 9 bases line up with TRBD2. Losses at the gene ends were 3 bases for V and 4 bases for J; bases not matched to a gene: 7. The CDR3 runs 15 residues. Germline lookup yields CDR1 LNHDA and CDR2 SQIVND (reference sequence). This CDR3 reads CASSITAGGIYEQYF. The CDR3 DNA reads as TGTGCCAGTAGTATTACGGCGGGGGGGATTTACGAGCAGTACTTC.

V is TRBV27 and J is TRBJ2-1, with 12 positions matching TRBD2. V was pared by 5 bases and J by 5 bases, with 7 bases of the junction left unmatched. Germline V gene sequence: CDR1 MNHEY, CDR2 SMNVEV (reference sequence). This CDR3 is 16 amino acids long. CDR3 sequence reads: CASSALLAGGNNEQFF. The CDR3 coding sequence is TGTGCCAGCAGTGCCCTCCTAGCGGGAGGGAACAATGAGCAGTTCTTC.